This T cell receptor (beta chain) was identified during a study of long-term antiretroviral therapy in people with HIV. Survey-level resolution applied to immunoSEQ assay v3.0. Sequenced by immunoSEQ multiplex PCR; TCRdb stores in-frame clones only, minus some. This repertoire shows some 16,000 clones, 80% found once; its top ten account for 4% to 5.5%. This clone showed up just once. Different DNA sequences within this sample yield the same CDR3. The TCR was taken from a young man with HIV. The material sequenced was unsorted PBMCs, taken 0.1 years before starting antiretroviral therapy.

In nucleotides, the CDR3 is TGTGCCAGCAGCGTAGCAGGGCCCAACTATGGCTACACCTTC. This gives the protein CASSVAGPNYGYTF. The chain uses TRBV9 and TRBJ1-2; D is possibly TRBD1 (5 bases). Germline values: CDR1 SGDLS, CDR2 YYNGEE. There are 14 residues in the CDR3. Trimming pared 0 bases from V and 2 bases from J, leaving 8 bases between.